Listed below are T cell receptor beta chains from one sample, sequenced in a study of T-cell memory formation after mild COVID-19. A single record per CDR3 protein comes from TCRdb applying MiXCR to the 5' RACE reads. Among more than 400,000 distinct CDR3 sequences, 18% were seen once, and the ten largest hold roughly an eighth. Sequencing input: PBMCs or a T cell subset sorted from them (not recorded which). Every receptor here comes from an adult woman who had mild COVID-19 (a few samples of this study predate the infection). Cell type and time point are not known. Each CDR3 is given with its conserved first and last residue. D genes are given only for firm matches. Expanded clones are given a class, and other clones once, few, many or no size at all.

clone_size j_call v_call d_call cdr3_aa cdr3_nt
NA TRBJ1-1 TRBV19 NA CASSIGGNPMNTEAFF TGTGCCAGTAGTATAGGAGGGAATCCCATGAACACTGAAGCTTTCTTT
NA TRBJ2-7 TRBV6-1 TRBD2 CASGRERIYEQYF TGTGCCAGCGGGCGGGAGCGGATCTACGAGCAGTACTTC
few TRBJ2-7 TRBV18 NA CASSRGRYEQYF TGTGCCAGCTCGCGAGGCAGGTACGAGCAGTACTTC
NA TRBJ2-7 TRBV12-3/TRBV12-4 NA CASSFWASEQYF TGTGCCAGCAGTTTTTGGGCGAGCGAGCAGTACTTC
many TRBJ2-7 TRBV6-6 TRBD2 CASSPRTSGAYEQYF TGTGCCAGCAGTCCCCGGACTAGCGGGGCTTACGAGCAGTACTTC
NA TRBJ1-3 TRBV12-3/TRBV12-4 NA CASSSGGGNTIYF TGTGCCAGCAGTTCCGGGGGGGGAAACACCATATATTTT
NA TRBJ1-2 TRBV5-1 TRBD1 CASSVGQGLSGYTF TGCGCCAGCAGCGTAGGACAGGGCTTATCTGGCTACACCTTC
few TRBJ2-1 TRBV7-9 TRBD2 CASSLAGGGFYNEQFF TGTGCCAGCAGCTTAGCAGGCGGGGGGTTCTACAATGAGCAGTTCTTC
few TRBJ2-7 TRBV7-6 TRBD2 CASRRELAGDYEQYF TGTGCCAGCAGGAGGGAACTAGCGGGAGATTACGAGCAGTACTTC
NA TRBJ2-2 TRBV7-2 NA CASSRQGLTGELFF TGTGCCAGCAGCCGGCAGGGGCTCACCGGGGAGCTGTTTTTT
NA TRBJ1-2 TRBV7-2 TRBD1 CASSYPGTVNYGYTF TGTGCCAGCAGCTATCCCGGGACAGTTAACTATGGCTACACCTTC
NA TRBJ2-1 TRBV10-3 NA CAISDLGNNEQFF TGTGCCATCAGTGATCTGGGTAACAATGAGCAGTTCTTC
many TRBJ2-6 TRBV18 TRBD1 CASSPPRTGGYGANVLTF TGTGCCAGCTCACCACCCCGGACAGGGGGCTATGGGGCCAACGTCCTGACTTTC
NA TRBJ1-1 TRBV4-2 TRBD1 CASSQITGGANTEAFF TGTGCCAGCAGCCAGATCACAGGGGGCGCAAACACTGAAGCTTTCTTT
few TRBJ2-7 TRBV2 TRBD1 CASSQYLGTDSYEQYF TGTGCCAGCAGTCAATACCTTGGGACAGACTCCTACGAGCAGTACTTC
once TRBJ2-1 TRBV20-1 TRBD2 CSAKTSGSMLSYNEQFF TGCAGTGCTAAGACTAGCGGGAGTATGTTGTCCTACAATGAGCAGTTCTTC
few TRBJ1-2 TRBV5-4 NA CASGSFTGTVYGYTF TGTGCCAGCGGATCTTTTACAGGGACTGTCTATGGCTACACCTTC
NA TRBJ2-7 TRBV30 TRBD1 CAWSVEGALEEQYF TGTGCCTGGAGTGTAGAGGGGGCGCTGGAAGAGCAGTACTTC
few TRBJ2-1 TRBV11-3 NA CASSRRGGYVNEQFF TGTGCCAGCTCGAGGCGGGGTGGTTATGTGAATGAGCAGTTCTTC